Shown below are 15 T cell receptor beta chains from a single sample sequenced in a study of T cell responses to AZD1222 COVID-19 vaccine. The assay was immunoSEQ multiplex PCR, and TCRdb's table has in-frame clones only and misses some. The sample has over 150,000 clones, more than 90% seen once. Sequences were derived from peripheral blood, sampled on day 0 of AZD1222 vaccination. Every receptor here comes from an adult in good health.

The gene calls are TRBV3-1 (or the pseudogene TRBV3-2) and TRBJ2-7, with 7 bases lining up with TRBD1. V lost 4 bases to trimming and J lost 3 bases; unmatched junction nucleotides: 6. Germline CDR1 LGHDT, CDR2 YNNKEL (reference sequence). The CDR3 has 14 residues. The CDR3 bases are TGTGCCAGCAGCCGAGAGACAGGGAACTACGAGCAGTACTTC. Translation: CASSRETGNYEQYF.

This chain uses TRBV3-1 (or the pseudogene TRBV3-2) with TRBJ2-1; D remains unclear. The V end lost 1 base, the J end lost 9 bases, and 7 bases lay between the germline ends. Germline CDR1 and CDR2: LGHDT and YNNKEL (reference sequence). This CDR3 is 12 amino acids long. CDR3 sequence: CASSQGEGEQFF. The CDR3 DNA follows: TGTGCCAGCAGCCAAGGAGAAGGTGAGCAGTTCTTC.

This clone was recorded only once. This chain links TRBV27 with TRBJ1-6, with 8 bases lining up with TRBD1. Germline V gene lookup returns CDR1 MNHEY and CDR2 SMNVEV (reference sequence). V lost 4 bases to trimming and J lost 3 bases; unmatched junction nucleotides: 5. The CDR3 is 16 residues long. CDR3 region: CASSSTGGDYNSPLHF. The CDR3 DNA sequence: TGTGCCAGCAGTTCCACAGGGGGGGACTATAATTCACCCCTCCACTTT.

The J gene is TRBJ1-2, the V gene TRBV28, with unresolved D. Germline V gene lookup returns CDR1 MDHEN and CDR2 SYDVKM. This CDR3 has 13 residues. V was trimmed by 7 bases and J by 1 base, leaving 10 bases between them. CDR3 protein: CASTDDYNYGYTF. The DNA of the CDR3 is TGTGCCAGCACCGACGACTATAACTATGGCTACACCTTC.

V and J are TRBV19 and TRBJ1-1; D is uncertain. The CDR3 length is 12 residues. Germline values: CDR1 LNHDA, CDR2 SQIVND (reference sequence). Trimming pared 4 bases from V and 1 base from J, leaving 4 bases between. The CDR3 DNA is TGTGCCAGTAGTACCCAGAACACTGAAGCTTTCTTT. Translated, it gives CASSTQNTEAFF.

The J gene is TRBJ2-3, the V gene TRBV12-3 or TRBV12-4; D might be TRBD1 (6 bases). The ends were cut back, 5 bases at V and 7 bases at J, with 13 bases in the middle. There are 13 residues in the CDR3. DNA of the CDR3: TGTGCCAGCAGTACCAACAGGGAAAATACGCAGTATTTT. This codes for CASSTNRENTQYF.

The chain has TRBV11-3 and TRBJ1-1, with 10 bases fitting TRBD1. With V trimmed by 5 bases and J by 1 base, 4 bases remained unmatched. The germline CDR1 and CDR2 sequences are SGHNT and YENEEA. The length of the CDR3 is 15 residues. The CDR3 spells CASSKGDRGNTEAFF. The CDR3 coding sequence is TGTGCCAGCAGCAAGGGGGACAGGGGGAACACTGAAGCTTTCTTT. The entire variable domain, with the rest obtained from reference TRBV11-3 and TRBJ1-1, is as follows: EAGVVQSPRYKIIEKKQPVAFWCNPISGHNTLYWYLQNLGQGPELLIRYENEEAVDDSQLPKDRFSAERLKGVDSTLKIQPAELGDSAVYLCASSKGDRGNTEAFFGQGTRLTVV.

This chain joins TRBV7-9 and TRBJ1-2; D gene unclear. There are 14 residues in the CDR3. Per the germline V gene, CDR1 is SEHNR and CDR2 is FQNEAQ (reference sequence). Trimming cost V 5 bases and J 3 bases, with 13 bases left between them. The CDR3 nucleotides read TGTGCCAGCAGCCCCAATAGCCAATACTATGGCTACACCTTC. This gives the protein CASSPNSQYYGYTF.

This chain connects TRBV7-9 to TRBJ2-5; TRBD2 aligns across 7 bases. CDR1 SEHNR and CDR2 FQNEAQ come from the germline V gene (reference sequence). The trim removed 5 bases at V and 4 bases at J, leaving 13 bases unmatched. The CDR3 covers 16 residues. The CDR3 spells CASSAGRGLWGETQYF. DNA for the CDR3: TGTGCCAGCAGCGCCGGGCGGGGACTATGGGGAGAGACCCAGTACTTC.

This clone appeared a few times. The CDR3 nucleotides read TGTGCCAGTAGCCTGGGGGTGGCCAGCACAGATACGCAGTATTTT. This codes for CASSLGVASTDTQYF. The chain joins TRBV19 to TRBJ2-3; D is perhaps TRBD1 or TRBD2 (5 bases each). Germline lookup yields CDR1 LNHDA and CDR2 SQIVND (reference sequence). The CDR3 is 15 residues long. V dropped 6 bases and J dropped 0 bases, with 13 bases sitting between them.

V gene TRBV6-2 or TRBV6-3 combines with J gene TRBJ1-5, with D uncertain. The V end was cut by 4 bases, the J end by 5 bases, with 9 bases between. CDR3 size: 13 residues. Germline V lookup: CDR1 MNHEY, CDR2 SVGEGT. The CDR3 sequence: CASSSRTYQPQHF. CDR3 coding DNA: TGTGCCAGCAGTTCCAGGACCTATCAGCCCCAGCATTTT.

This chain joins TRBV3-1 (or the pseudogene TRBV3-2) and TRBJ1-2, with TRBD1 identical over 11 bases. This CDR3 has 17 amino acids. Trimming removed 4 bases from V and 5 bases from J; junction bases left unmatched: 12. Germline V gives CDR1 LGHDT, CDR2 YNNKEL (reference sequence). CDR3 loop: CASSLLGGTGGKYGYTF. The CDR3 nucleotides are TGTGCCAGCAGCCTTTTGGGCGGGACAGGGGGTAAATATGGCTACACCTTC.

This CDR3 reads CARSDRVHSPLHF. The CDR3 bases are TGTGCCAGGAGCGACAGGGTTCATTCACCCCTCCACTTT. The chain employs TRBV6-9 and TRBJ1-6; 7 nucleotides line up with TRBD1. Germline CDR1 and CDR2: MNHGY and SVAAGI. The CDR3 is 13 residues long. After removal of 9 bases from V and 8 bases from J, the junction contained 7 bases not matched to a gene.

The V gene is TRBV7-3, the J gene TRBJ2-1; D is uncertain. Trimming removed 5 bases from V and 4 bases from J, with 18 bases in between. Germline V lookup: CDR1 SGHTA, CDR2 FQGTGA. The CDR3 length is 16 residues. CDR3 DNA sequence: TGTGCCAGCAGCCCCCAATCCACCAGAGTTTACAATGAGCAGTTCTTC. It translates to CASSPQSTRVYNEQFF.

V gene TRBV7-2 combines with J gene TRBJ2-7; 7 bases fit TRBD1. V lost 1 base to trimming and J lost 3 bases; unmatched junction nucleotides: 6. CDR1 and CDR2 (germline): SGHTA, FQGNSA. The CDR3 has 15 residues. DNA for the CDR3: TGTGCCAGCAGCTTAGGACAGGGAACCTACTACGAGCAGTACTTC. Its translation is CASSLGQGTYYEQYF. The complete variable domain, with remaining parts taken from reference TRBV7-2 and TRBJ2-7, reads GAGVSQSPSNKVTEKGKDVELRCDPISGHTALYWYRQSLGQGLEFLIYFQGNSAPDKSGLPSDRFSAERTGGSVSTLTIQRTQQEDSAVYLCASSLGQGTYYEQYFGPGTRLTVT.